Below are 9 T cell receptor beta chains sequenced from a single sample in a study of blood T cell repertoires in COVID-19. The data were produced by immunoSEQ multiplex PCR, yet TCRdb's version contains in-frame clones alone and is incomplete. The table lists 81,000 or so clones, approximately 90% of them singletons. Sequenced material: peripheral blood. Receptors originate from a man aged 65 to 79 with active or convalescent COVID-19.

The chain links TRBV28 to TRBJ2-2; D is perhaps TRBD2 (5 bases). CDR3 length: 17 residues. The V end was cut by 5 bases, the J end by 7 bases, with 23 bases between. CDR1 and CDR2 from the germline V gene are MDHEN and SYDVKM. The CDR3 is CASSGPLVHLDYGELFF. CDR3 in DNA: TGTGCCAGCAGTGGCCCCCTGGTACACCTAGACTACGGGGAGCTGTTTTTT.

The genes are TRBV24-1 and TRBJ1-1; 9 bases map to TRBD1. This CDR3 is built from 14 residues. The germline gives CDR1 KGHDR, CDR2 SFDVKD. Trimming cost V 10 bases and J 2 bases; bases outside gene matches: 7. The CDR3 bases are TGTGCCACGTCACAGGGGGCCTTAAACACTGAAGCTTTCTTT. Amino acids: CATSQGALNTEAFF.

The V call is TRBV28, the J call TRBJ1-6; D ambiguous. In germline, CDR1 is MDHEN, CDR2 SYDVKM. The CDR3 is made up of 14 amino acids. The germline V and J ends were trimmed by 3 bases and 7 bases, with 10 bases remaining between them. The CDR3 region is CASSFLKLNSPLHF. The DNA for the CDR3 is TGTGCCAGCAGTTTTTTGAAGCTAAATTCACCCCTCCACTTT.

The chain has TRBV19 and TRBJ1-1; TRBD1 matches 7 bases. J gave up 6 bases and V 9 bases, and 16 bases lay outside the gene matches. The length of the CDR3 is 15 residues. Looked up from germline, CDR1 is LNHDA and CDR2 is SQIVND (reference sequence). Written as DNA, the CDR3 is TGTGCCAGCCTATCATTGAGGACAGGTGCCCCTGAAGCTTTCTTT. This translates into CASLSLRTGAPEAFF.

The chain carries TRBV19 and TRBJ2-5, with 7 bases that match TRBD1. CDR1 and CDR2 (germline): LNHDA, SQIVND (reference sequence). V dropped 5 bases and J dropped 5; count of bases not matched to a gene: 20. This CDR3 has 18 amino acids. The CDR3 nucleotides read TGTGCCAGTAGTTCCATCACAGGGGCGGGCCTATTAGAGGAGACCCAGTACTTC. Protein sequence: CASSSITGAGLLEETQYF. Filled out from reference TRBV19 and TRBJ2-5, the complete variable domain reads DGGITQSPKYLFRKEGQNVTLSCEQNLNHDAMYWYRQDPGQGLRLIYYSQIVNDFQKGDIAEGYSVSREKKESFPLTVTSAQKNPTAFYLCASSSITGAGLLEETQYFGPGTRLLVL.

The gene calls are TRBV2 and TRBJ2-7; TRBD1 aligns across 8 bases. Germline CDR1 SNHLY, CDR2 FYNNEI. The J segment lost 2 bases and the V segment lost 3 bases, leaving 9 bases of the junction unmatched. This CDR3 has 16 amino acids. For the CDR3, the DNA is TGTGCCAGCAGTGACCGGAGGAAACAGGGGGCCTACGAGCAGTACTTC. Its protein is CASSDRRKQGAYEQYF. Complete variable domain (other parts from reference TRBV2 and TRBJ2-7): EPEVTQTPSHQVTQMGQEVILRCVPISNHLYFYWYRQILGQKVEFLVSFYNNEISEKSEIFDDQFSVERPDGSNFTLKIRSTKLEDSAMYFCASSDRRKQGAYEQYFGPGTRLTVT.

This clone was seen once. This sequence joins TRBV10-3 and TRBJ1-1; 7 nucleotides match TRBD1. The CDR3 runs to 15 residues. With 0 bases clipped from V and 6 bases from J, the junction kept 7 bases outside the gene matches. Germline values: CDR1 ENHRY, CDR2 SYGVKD. The CDR3 spells CAISESSTGSPEAFF. The CDR3 DNA follows: TGTGCCATCAGTGAGTCTTCGACAGGGAGCCCTGAAGCTTTCTTT.

Only one count was recorded for this clone. The chain employs TRBV5-5 and TRBJ1-5, with D maybe TRBD1 (5 bases). The ends were cut back, 3 bases at V and 4 bases at J, with 17 bases in the middle. This CDR3 has 16 residues. Germline CDR1 reads SGHKS; CDR2 reads YYEKEE (reference sequence). In DNA form, the CDR3 reads TGTGCCAGCAGCTCCTCATCCGGGACTGCTAATCAGCCCCAGCATTTT. It specifies CASSSSSGTANQPQHF. The full variable domain, completed using reference TRBV5-5 and TRBJ1-5, is DAGVTQSPTHLIKTRGQQVTLRCSPISGHKSVSWYQQVLGQGPQFIFQYYEKEERGRGNFPDRFSARQFPNYSSELNVNALLLGDSALYLCASSSSSGTANQPQHFGDGTRLSIL.

The count of this clone is one. The V and J genes are TRBV5-1 and TRBJ1-3; a possible D gene is TRBD1 (5 bases). Trimming shortened V by 0 bases and J by 2 bases, and 6 bases separated the two germline ends. Per the germline V gene, CDR1 is SGHRS and CDR2 is YFSETQ. There are 14 residues in the CDR3. The CDR3 coding sequence is TGCGCCAGCAGCTTGGCAGGGACTGGAAACACCATATATTTT. This encodes CASSLAGTGNTIYF.